These 10 T cell receptor beta chains originate from one sample sequenced in a study of breast tumors, draining lymph nodes, adjacent tissues. The lymph nodes were axillary draining lymph nodes from breast cancer patients. TCRdb independently ran MiXCR on the multiplex PCR reads; one entry per CDR3 protein. The data hold some 150,000 distinct CDR3 sequences, with approximately 20% observed a single time. The source material was axillary lymph node tissue. The receptor set was obtained from a female donor with breast cancer. Some clones in this sample may be carry-over from other donors' samples.

In its sample, this clonotype was seen many times. The rearrangement links TRBV20-1 to TRBJ1-2, with 9 positions matching TRBD1. This CDR3 has 17 amino acids. Per the germline V gene, CDR1 is DFQATT and CDR2 is SNEGSKA (reference sequence). With 0 bases clipped from V and 4 bases from J, the junction kept 12 bases outside the gene matches. This CDR3 is CSARDKGPGQGFYGYTF. CDR3 coding DNA: TGCAGTGCTAGAGATAAGGGACCGGGACAGGGCTTCTATGGCTACACCTTC.

The genes are TRBV28 and TRBJ2-7; D is perhaps TRBD2 (7 bases). The CDR3 length is 15 residues. The V gene's germline CDR1 is MDHEN and CDR2 SYDVKM. V gave up 7 bases and J gave up 7 bases, with 23 bases separating them. The CDR3 reads CASNPAGALPGEQYF. In nucleotides, the CDR3 is TGTGCCAGCAATCCTGCGGGGGCCCTGCCGGGTGAGCAGTACTTC.

As concerns this clonotype: This may stem from a read error, because a much larger clone lies one nucleotide away. The genes are TRBV28 and TRBJ2-7; D not certain. CDR1 is MDHEN and CDR2 is SYDVKM in the germline V gene. The CDR3 runs to 12 residues. V dropped 5 bases and J dropped 3 bases, with 8 bases sitting between them. The CDR3 spells CASSVPGYEQYF. CDR3 nucleotides: TGTGCCAGCAGTGTGCCTGGCTACGAGCAGTACTTC.

A word on this clonotype: A read error may explain this, as a much larger clone is one base away. This rearrangement joins TRBV19 to TRBJ2-2; 9 nucleotides align to TRBD2. This CDR3 has 15 residues. V shed 9 bases and J 4 bases; nucleotides not matched to a gene: 9. Germline lookup yields CDR1 LNHDA and CDR2 SQIVND (reference sequence). CDR3 DNA: TGTGCCAGAAGTCCCAGCGGGAGGAGCACCGGGGAGCTGTTTTTT. It specifies CARSPSGRSTGELFF.

Comments on this clonotype: A much more abundant neighbour one base away suggests this may be a read error. The chain is built from TRBV30 and TRBJ2-1; D remains unclear. The germline V gene has CDR1 GTSNPN and CDR2 SVGIG (reference sequence). The CDR3 is 12 residues long. As DNA, the CDR3 is TGTGCCTGGGGTCCTCAGTACAATGAGCAGCTCTTC. Its translation: CAWGPQYNEQLF.

This clonotype was seen ten or more times. The chain has TRBV4-1 and TRBJ2-5; 7 positions agree with TRBD1. The CDR3 consists of 15 residues. The germline gives CDR1 MGHRA, CDR2 YSYEKL. With V trimmed by 4 bases and J by 5 bases, 10 bases remained unmatched. In DNA form, the CDR3 reads TGCGCCAGCAGCCCACAGGACGGGACAGAGGAGACCCAGTACTTC. Translation gives CASSPQDGTEETQYF.

This clonotype has a count of ten or more. The gene calls are TRBV6-2 or TRBV6-3 and TRBJ2-7; TRBD2 matches 10 bases. Germline V CDR1 and CDR2: MNHEY, SVGEGT. The junction had 11 bases not matched to a gene; V was cut back by 3 bases and J by 6 bases. The CDR3 sequence is 16 residues long. The CDR3 DNA sequence: TGTGCCAGCAGTTATGGGCGACTAGCGGGCCGGGTCGAGCAGTACTTC. This sequence encodes CASSYGRLAGRVEQYF.

As concerns this clonotype: It may be a read error: a sequence one base away is much more abundant. The CDR3 region is CASSSAGRNEKLFF. In nucleotides, the CDR3 is TGTGCCAGCAGCTCGGCGGGACGGAATGAAAAACTGTTTTTT. The rearrangement links TRBV5-4 to TRBJ1-4, with D possibly matching TRBD1 (5 bases). CDR1 SGHNT and CDR2 YYREEE come from the germline V gene (reference sequence). The CDR3 extends over 14 amino acids. The ends were cut back, 3 bases at V and 5 bases at J, with 11 bases in the middle. Full variable domain (rest looked up from reference TRBV5-4 and TRBJ1-4): ETGVTQSPTHLIKTRGQQVTLRCSSQSGHNTVSWYQQALGQGPQFIFQYYREEENGRGNFPPRFSGLQFPNYSSELNVNALELDDSALYLCASSSAGRNEKLFFGSGTQLSVL.

This clonotype has a count of ten or more. The chain couples TRBV20-1 to TRBJ2-3, with D possibly TRBD2 on 6 matching bases. Germline assignment: CDR1 DFQATT and CDR2 SNEGSKA (reference sequence). The length of the CDR3 is 15 residues. V lost 0 bases and J lost 0, with 10 bases in between. The CDR3 loop reads CSARDAGLSTDTQYF. In DNA form, the CDR3 reads TGCAGTGCTAGAGATGCGGGGCTAAGCACAGATACGCAGTATTTT.

This clonotype was seen a handful of times. This may be a read error: a much more frequent sequence differs by one nucleotide. This CDR3 is missing its conserved last phenylalanine or tryptophan, likely due to a read error. The chain combines TRBV12-3 or TRBV12-4 with TRBJ2-7, with D perhaps TRBD2 (7 bases). The CDR3 runs to 15 residues. V dropped 3 bases and J dropped 3 bases, with 15 bases sitting between them. The CDR3 DNA is TGTGCCAGCAGTTTGAATGGCGGGGGCCACTACGAGCAGTACCTC. This sequence encodes CASSLNGGGHYEQYL.